This T cell receptor (beta chain) is from a study of regulatory T cells in long-lasting Graves disease. J lost 4 bases, V lost 7 bases, and 9 bases had no gene match. Germline-derived CDR1 and CDR2 are LNHDA and SQIVND (reference sequence). This CDR3 is 14 amino acids long. Assembly of TCR beta libraries relied on iRepertoire HTBI primers together with Arm-PCR of CDR3 regions. From the multiplex PCR reads, TCRdb called clonotypes with MiXCR, one entry per CDR3 protein. The data show fewer than 400,000 distinct CDR3 sequences, 18% seen once. Time point here: newly diagnosed GD, antithyroid drugs for less than 3 months. The TCR library was made from RNA extracted from PBMCs. Graves' disease diagnoses followed American Thyroid Association guidelines. An endocrinology department located in Xi'an, China, was where the patients came from. This clonotype was found many times.

The chain links TRBV19 to TRBJ1-2; 7 nucleotides match TRBD1. The TCR was taken from a female donor with Graves disease. The sample consisted of peripheral blood mononuclear cells (PBMCs), taken at new diagnosis, from a patient treated with antithyroid drugs. The CDR3 reads CASMPPGQSYGYTF. DNA of the CDR3: TGTGCCAGTATGCCCCCGGGACAGAGCTATGGCTACACCTTC. Filled out from reference TRBV19 and TRBJ1-2, the complete variable domain reads DGGITQSPKYLFRKEGQNVTLSCEQNLNHDAMYWYRQDPGQGLRLIYYSQIVNDFQKGDIAEGYSVSREKKESFPLTVTSAQKNPTAFYLCASMPPGQSYGYTFGSGTRLTVV.